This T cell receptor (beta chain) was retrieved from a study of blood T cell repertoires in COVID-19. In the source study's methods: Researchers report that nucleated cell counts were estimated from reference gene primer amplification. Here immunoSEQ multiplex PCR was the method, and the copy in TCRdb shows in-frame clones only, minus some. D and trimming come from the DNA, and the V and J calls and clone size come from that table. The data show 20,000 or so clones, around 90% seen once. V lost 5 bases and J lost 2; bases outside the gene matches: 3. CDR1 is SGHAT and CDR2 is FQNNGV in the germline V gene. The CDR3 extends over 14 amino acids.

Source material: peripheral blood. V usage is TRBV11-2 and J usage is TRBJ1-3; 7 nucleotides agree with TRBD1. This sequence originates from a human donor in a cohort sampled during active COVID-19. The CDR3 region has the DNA TGTGCCAGCAGCGTTACAGGGGCTGGAAACACCATATATTTT. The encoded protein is CASSVTGAGNTIYF.